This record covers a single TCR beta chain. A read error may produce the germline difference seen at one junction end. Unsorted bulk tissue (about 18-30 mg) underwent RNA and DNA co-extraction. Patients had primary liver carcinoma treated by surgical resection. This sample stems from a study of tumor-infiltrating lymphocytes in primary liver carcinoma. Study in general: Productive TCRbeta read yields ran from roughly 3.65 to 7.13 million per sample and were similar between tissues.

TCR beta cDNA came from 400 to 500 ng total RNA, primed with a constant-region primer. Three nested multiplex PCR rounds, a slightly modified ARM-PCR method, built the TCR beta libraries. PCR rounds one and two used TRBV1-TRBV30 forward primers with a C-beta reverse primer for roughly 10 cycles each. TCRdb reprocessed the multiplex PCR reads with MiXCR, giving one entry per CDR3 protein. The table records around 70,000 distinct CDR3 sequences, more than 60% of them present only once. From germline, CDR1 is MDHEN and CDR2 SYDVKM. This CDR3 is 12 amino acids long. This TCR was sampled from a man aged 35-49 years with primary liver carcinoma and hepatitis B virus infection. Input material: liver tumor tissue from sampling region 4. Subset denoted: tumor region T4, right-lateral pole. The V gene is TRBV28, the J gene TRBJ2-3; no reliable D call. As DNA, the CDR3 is TGTGTCAGCACACGGGCATCAGATACGCAATATTTT. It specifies CVSTRASDTQYF.